This T cell receptor (beta chain) was captured by sequencing in a study of T cell responses to AZD1222 COVID-19 vaccine (dated by TCRdb to the early 2020s). Broadly, across the study: AZD1222 recipients whose second dose came at about 4 weeks and those whose second dose came at about 12 weeks were combined into one group, since spike-specific TCR depth and breadth did not differ between the two schedules. TCR sequencing covered approximately 230 trial participants: 200 to 220 given two doses of AZD1222 and around 26 given two doses of MenACWY control vaccine. Trial participants were enrolled by age into subgroups of 18-55, 56-69 and 70-plus years, and 148, 28 and 57 TCR-sequenced participants, respectively, were included in these subgroups. Broad study findings and their caveats: Participants were mostly white British and included more females than males, and it was suggested by the authors that clonal diversity may have been underestimated. Epitopes outside the regions mutated in the B.1.351 and B.1.1.7 variants were reportedly recognized by nearly half of the unique spike-specific TCRs. Because no day 14 peak-response samples were available, the repertoires could be characterized only after the peak T cell response. In the small 56-69-year group, the increase in depth fell short of significance, most likely because of low power. Conclusions about previously exposed vaccinees are limited because only five or six AZD1222 recipients were SARS-CoV-2 seropositive at baseline. Vaccine-associated CD4 TCRs spanned the whole spike protein, with dominant responses in regions 160-218 and 743-854. A significant rise in spike-specific TCR breadth and depth was observed after two AZD1222 doses relative to day 0 and relative to MenACWY recipients.

V and J are trimmed by 3 bases and 13 bases, and the gene matches miss 6 bases of the junction. From its cysteine to its phenylalanine, the CDR3 spans 14 amino acids. The only DNA kept is the CDR3, 42 bases in frame from the first base. The germline V gene (reference sequence) gives CDR1 as PRHDT and CDR2 as FYEKMQ. The time point label corresponds to: baseline before first vaccination. Vaccinee samples came from UK trials COV001 and COV002, including a single-blind randomized controlled phase 2/3 trial of AZD1222 (ChAdOx1 nCoV-19) in healthy adults. For TCRbeta chain sequencing, PBMC samples from trial participants were taken at day 0 and at day 28 after the second dose. The CDR3 regions of human TCRbeta chains were subjected to immunosequencing. Concerning the study's data processing: Repertoire TCRs were matched against a reference library of SARS-CoV-2-specific TCRs generated with the MIRA antigen-specificity platform. Breadth meant the fraction of unique TCRs that were SARS-CoV-2-associated, whereas depth meant the fraction of total T cells that were SARS-CoV-2-associated. Each spike-specific TCR was assigned to its reactive spike region and to a CD4 or CD8 class using the MIRA data. Log10-transformed breadth and depth values were compared by one-way ANOVA with Sidak's multiple comparisons tests. TCRdb carries this immuneACCESS record with in-frame sequences only. Its versions omit some clonotypes, under half of them owing to an unresolved V gene in the studies checked, with the rest unexplained. The D gene and trimming were derived from the DNA, and the V and J assignments and clone size from that table. The sample contains 110,000 to 150,000 clones, 70% to 90% of them found a single time. Around 8.6% of the sample comes from the top ten.

Regarding this clone: What this receptor recognizes is not known. Base quality data are lacking; no much larger clone is found one base away.

The source of this sequence is an adult in good health. The specimen comprised peripheral blood, sampled on day 0 of AZD1222 vaccination. The chain links TRBV13 with TRBJ1-6, and 10 bases in between align with TRBD1. The nucleotides are TGTGCCAGCAGCTTTGGGACAGGGGACCGGCCCCTCCACTTT. This yields the protein CASSFGTGDRPLHF.